This passage covers 7 T cell receptor beta chains from one sample sequenced in a study of T-cell memory formation after mild COVID-19. TCRdb passed the 5' RACE reads through MiXCR, listing each CDR3 protein once. This sample carries 350,000 to 500,000 distinct CDR3 sequences, more than 15% of them seen once, and the ten largest clones take roughly 21%. Sequenced input: PBMCs or a T cell subset sorted from them (not recorded which). These receptors originate from a man aged 18 to 30 who had mild COVID-19 (a few samples of this study predate the infection). Cell type and time point are not known.

This clonotype was observed a few times. The chain uses TRBV7-9 and TRBJ2-3; tentatively, D is TRBD2 (5 bases). The CDR3 contains 18 residues. V lost 6 bases to trimming and J lost 1 base, with 23 bases between them. Germline V gene lookup returns CDR1 SEHNR and CDR2 FQNEAQ (reference sequence). The CDR3 bases are TGTGCCAGCAGTTTCGCCGCCCGGGGTCGGAGAGGCACAGATACGCAGTATTTT. Translation gives CASSFAARGRRGTDTQYF.

This clonotype was seen only a few times. This chain connects TRBV12-3 or TRBV12-4 to TRBJ2-2; weak D call: TRBD1 (6 bases). CDR3 length: 14 residues. V was trimmed by 2 bases and J by 4 bases, leaving 8 bases between them. CDR3 DNA: TGTGCCAGCAGTTTAATCAGGGGCACCGGGGAGCTGTTTTTT. Translated: CASSLIRGTGELFF.

The gene calls are TRBV24-1 and TRBJ1-1; D is perhaps TRBD1 (5 bases). Trimming shortened V by 5 bases and J by 1 base, and 10 bases separated the two germline ends. CDR3 length equals 14 residues. The V gene's germline CDR1 is KGHDR and CDR2 SFDVKD. For the CDR3, the DNA is TGTGCCACCAGTGGAACAGGACCGAACACTGAAGCTTTCTTT. The encoded protein is CATSGTGPNTEAFF.

This clonotype was detected many times. This chain connects TRBV4-1 to TRBJ2-7; 11 bases map to TRBD2. The germline gives CDR1 MGHRA, CDR2 YSYEKL. The CDR3 runs 13 residues. With V trimmed by 3 bases and J by 6 bases, 1 base remained unmatched. CDR3 loop: CASSQLAGGEQYV. For the CDR3, the DNA is TGCGCCAGCAGCCAGCTAGCGGGGGGCGAGCAGTACGTC.

V and J are TRBV5-1 and TRBJ2-5; 10 bases are shared with TRBD1. J lost 5 bases, V lost 3 bases, and 16 bases had no gene match. The germline CDR1 and CDR2 sequences are SGHRS and YFSETQ. The CDR3 has 18 residues. DNA of the CDR3: TGCGCCAGCAGCTACACGGGACAGGGGCCCGGAGGCCTCGAGACCCAGTACTTC. It is translated as CASSYTGQGPGGLETQYF.

For the CDR3, the DNA is TGTGCCAGCAGCGTAGGTGTCAGGGGGAACACCGGGGAGCTGTTTTTT. This translates into CASSVGVRGNTGELFF. The chain links TRBV9 to TRBJ2-2; the D gene is possibly TRBD1 (6 bases). CDR1 and CDR2 (germline): SGDLS, YYNGEE. Trimming cost V 0 bases and J 1 base, with 10 bases left between them. The CDR3 is 16 amino acids.

This clonotype was seen a few times. The chain uses TRBV27 and TRBJ1-5; a possible D gene is TRBD1 (5 bases). CDR1 and CDR2 (germline): MNHEY, SMNVEV (reference sequence). CDR3 length: 14 amino acids. V was shortened by 3 bases and J by 7 bases, with 13 bases between the two germline ends. As DNA, the CDR3 is TGTGCCAGCAGTTTTTCGGGGGGATACCAGCCCCAGCATTTT. Translating it yields CASSFSGGYQPQHF.